One sample yielded the 24 T cell receptor beta chains listed below, sequenced in a study of response to subunit inactivated influenza vaccine. Each CDR3 protein is one row after TCRdb ran MiXCR on the RT-PCR reads. The table lists 590,000 or so distinct CDR3 sequences, 14% of them singletons. This specimen consisted of PBMCs from blood, obtained around 14 days before vaccination. Receptor source: a man in his forties or fifties who received an inactivated influenza vaccine.

There are many counts of this clonotype. The V gene is TRBV20-1, the J gene TRBJ2-4, with D maybe TRBD1 (6 bases). Trimming left V 6 bases short and J 1 base short, with 13 bases between. Per germline, CDR1 DFQATT and CDR2 SNEGSKA (reference sequence). The CDR3 length is 14 residues. The CDR3 sequence: CSAGSTGAKNIQYF. The CDR3 DNA reads TGCAGTGCCGGAAGTACAGGGGCCAAAAACATTCAGTACTTC.

The V call is TRBV5-1, the J call TRBJ1-3; maybe TRBD1 (6 bases). This CDR3 has 14 residues. V was trimmed by 3 bases and J by 0 bases, leaving 7 bases between them. Per germline, CDR1 SGHRS and CDR2 YFSETQ. CDR3 in amino acids: CASSSGASGNTIYF. The CDR3, as DNA: TGCGCCAGCAGCTCGGGGGCCTCTGGAAACACCATATATTTT.

The gene calls are TRBV4-1 and TRBJ2-1; D perhaps matches TRBD1 (5 bases). CDR3 length: 18 residues. Between the trimmed V and J ends, which lost 0 bases and 0 bases, there was a span of 15 bases. Germline CDR1 and CDR2: MGHRA and YSYEKL. The CDR3 sequence is CASSQDPRQPSSYNEQFF. CDR3 DNA sequence: TGCGCCAGCAGCCAAGACCCGAGACAGCCTAGCTCCTACAATGAGCAGTTCTTC.

This clonotype was found a few times. V and J are TRBV6-1 and TRBJ2-3; 10 bases line up with TRBD2. Germline loops: CDR1 MNHNS, CDR2 SASEGT. The CDR3 has 15 residues. The ends lost 5 bases at V and 5 bases at J; junction bases unmatched: 7. The CDR3, as DNA: TGTGCCAGCAGTCCGATTAGCGGGAGGCTAGATACGCAGTATTTT. Translation: CASSPISGRLDTQYF.

This chain links TRBV27 with TRBJ2-7, with 8 bases lining up with TRBD2. There are 15 residues in the CDR3. The J segment lost 3 bases and the V segment lost 2 bases, leaving 6 bases of the junction unmatched. Germline V gene sequence: CDR1 MNHEY, CDR2 SMNVEV (reference sequence). The CDR3 region has the DNA TGTGCCAGCAGTTTAGGGACTAGTGGCAACTACGAGCAGTACTTC. Protein: CASSLGTSGNYEQYF.

The V call is TRBV20-1, the J call TRBJ2-7; D not certain. The CDR3 loop spans 12 amino acids. Germline loops: CDR1 DFQATT, CDR2 SNEGSKA (reference sequence). Between the trimmed V and J ends, which lost 2 bases and 4 bases, there was a span of 9 bases. For the CDR3, the DNA is TGCAGTGCTAGACCCCGTTATTACGAGCAGTACTTC. Translating gives CSARPRYYEQYF.

This clonotype was picked up a small number of times. This sequence joins TRBV29-1 and TRBJ2-3; no firm D call. The germline V gene encodes CDR1 SQVTM and CDR2 ANQGSEA. Trimming left V 4 bases short and J 4 bases short, with 15 bases between. The CDR3 covers 14 residues. The DNA for the CDR3 is TGCAGCGTTGCGCGACTGGTTGGGGCAGATACGCAGTATTTT. This translates into CSVARLVGADTQYF.

The gene calls are TRBV6-2 or TRBV6-3 and TRBJ2-7, with TRBD1 matching over 7 bases. The germline CDR1 and CDR2 sequences are MNHEY and SVGEGT. This CDR3 has 18 residues. V was clipped by 6 bases and J by 2 bases; unmatched bases: 19. The CDR3: CASSRTGALGRPTYEQYF. As DNA, the CDR3 is TGTGCCAGCAGCCGAACAGGGGCCCTCGGCCGGCCTACCTACGAGCAGTACTTC.

The chain couples TRBV4-3 to TRBJ2-5, with D possibly matching TRBD2 (6 bases). The V end lost 4 bases, the J end lost 2 bases, and 17 bases lay between the germline ends. Germline lookup yields CDR1 LGHNA and CDR2 YSLEER. There are 16 residues in the CDR3. In DNA form, the CDR3 reads TGCGCCAGCAGCCGCCAAGGAGGGACCCTACAAGAGACCCAGTACTTC. Its translation is CASSRQGGTLQETQYF.

This chain uses TRBV5-1 with TRBJ2-1, with D possibly TRBD2 on 5 matching bases. The V gene lost 3 bases and the J gene lost 9 bases, with 19 bases spanning the gap. This CDR3 comprises 15 residues. The germline V gene has CDR1 SGHRS and CDR2 YFSETQ. The CDR3 loop reads CASSSRDSLVAEQFF. CDR3 DNA sequence: TGCGCCAGCAGCTCCCGGGATAGTTTGGTCGCTGAGCAGTTCTTC. The full variable domain, in which reference TRBV5-1 and TRBJ2-1 provide the parts outside the CDR3, is KAGVTQTPRYLIKTRGQQVTLSCSPISGHRSVSWYQQTPGQGLQFLFEYFSETQRNKGNFPGRFSGRQFSNSRSEMNVSTLELGDSALYLCASSSRDSLVAEQFFGPGTRLTVL.

This clonotype was detected ten times or more. This chain connects TRBV6-2 or TRBV6-3 to TRBJ1-5, with D unresolved. This CDR3 region has 15 residues. The V gene lost 2 bases and the J gene lost 2 bases, with 10 bases spanning the gap. CDR1 and CDR2 from the germline V gene are MNHEY and SVGEGT. CDR3 sequence reads: CASSYGRIGNQPQHF. CDR3 nucleotide sequence: TGTGCCAGCAGTTACGGGAGAATTGGCAATCAGCCCCAGCATTTT.

The V gene is TRBV9, the J gene TRBJ2-2; D uncertain. The germline gives CDR1 SGDLS, CDR2 YYNGEE. V shed 1 base and J shed 4 bases, with 5 bases lying between them. The length of the CDR3 is 13 residues. The CDR3 sequence is CASSVKVTGELFF. The CDR3, as DNA: TGTGCCAGCAGCGTAAAGGTCACCGGGGAGCTGTTTTTT.

There are a few counts of this clonotype. The chain combines TRBV24-1 with TRBJ2-7; TRBD2 matches 9 bases. The CDR3 loop spans 15 amino acids. The germline gives CDR1 KGHDR, CDR2 SFDVKD. Germline trimming cut 7 bases from V and 3 bases from J; bases unmatched to any gene: 9. The CDR3, as DNA: TGTGCCACCAGCAACTCTGGCGGGAGGGACTACGAGCAGTACTTC. It translates to CATSNSGGRDYEQYF.

This clonotype was found a few times. The chain has TRBV7-8 and TRBJ2-7, with TRBD2 matching over 9 bases. Germline values: CDR1 SGHVS, CDR2 FQNEAQ. V shed 4 bases and J 6 bases; nucleotides not matched to a gene: 13. There are 16 residues in the CDR3. The CDR3 DNA sequence: TGTGCCAGCAGCTCGAAACCGGGACTAGCCCCTCTCGAGCAGTACTTC. Translating it yields CASSSKPGLAPLEQYF.

This clonotype has at least ten counts. V is TRBV12-3 or TRBV12-4 and J is TRBJ1-1; no firm D call. The germline V and J ends were trimmed by 2 bases and 7 bases, with 8 bases remaining between them. The CDR3 is 12 amino acids. The CDR3 here is CASSLLTFEAFF. CDR3 in DNA: TGTGCCAGCAGTTTATTGACATTTGAAGCTTTCTTT.

This clonotype has more than one count but fewer than ten. The chain is built from TRBV12-3 or TRBV12-4 and TRBJ1-5; D unresolved. The germline V and J ends were trimmed by 6 bases and 0 bases, with 12 bases remaining between them. The CDR3 totals 15 residues. CDR3 residues: CASSPYLDSNQPQHF. The CDR3 coding sequence is TGTGCCAGCAGCCCCTACCTGGATAGCAATCAGCCCCAGCATTTT.

The rearrangement links TRBV11-2 to TRBJ2-1; the D gene is possibly TRBD2 (6 bases). The CDR3 sequence is 16 residues long. Germline loops: CDR1 SGHAT, CDR2 FQNNGV. The V end lost 2 bases, the J end lost 1 base, and 12 bases lay between the germline ends. The CDR3 here is CASSLIRERSYNEQFF. CDR3 coding DNA: TGTGCCAGCAGCTTAATCCGGGAGAGGTCCTACAATGAGCAGTTCTTC.

This chain links TRBV6-5 with TRBJ2-1; D unresolved. Germline V gives CDR1 MNHEY, CDR2 SVGAGI. CDR3 length: 16 amino acids. V was clipped by 0 bases and J by 8 bases, with 17 bases between them. The DNA of the CDR3 is TGTGCCAGCAGTTACTCGGGCGGTATTCGAGGCGATGAGCAGTTCTTC. This translates into CASSYSGGIRGDEQFF.

In its sample, this clonotype was seen a few times. The V gene is TRBV7-8, the J gene TRBJ2-7; TRBD2 matches at 8 bases. The junction had 2 bases not matched to a gene; V was cut back by 2 bases and J by 2 bases. Germline V lookup: CDR1 SGHVS, CDR2 FQNEAQ. This CDR3 spans 14 amino acids. CDR3 in amino acids: CASSLRGRPYEQYF. The CDR3, as DNA: TGTGCCAGCAGCTTACGCGGGAGGCCCTACGAGCAGTACTTC.

V and J are TRBV27 and TRBJ2-1, with 7 bases identical to TRBD2. The trim removed 8 bases at V and 0 bases at J, leaving 10 bases unmatched. The CDR3 loop spans 16 amino acids. Germline CDR1 and CDR2: MNHEY and SMNVEV (reference sequence). The CDR3 DNA reads as TGTGCCAGCTCTCCTAAGCGGGGACGCTCCTACAATGAGCAGTTCTTC. Translation gives CASSPKRGRSYNEQFF.

This clonotype occurred a few times. This chain links TRBV5-1 with TRBJ2-7; no clear D gene. V dropped 1 base and J dropped 5 bases, with 7 bases sitting between them. Per the germline V gene, CDR1 is SGHRS and CDR2 is YFSETQ. CDR3 length: 12 amino acids. In DNA form, the CDR3 reads TGCGCCAGCAGCTTGAGTTTGGACGAGCAGTACTTC. Translating it yields CASSLSLDEQYF.

The chain employs TRBV29-1 and TRBJ2-2; 7 nucleotides match TRBD1. Trimming at V came to 5 bases and at J to 4 bases, leaving 4 bases not matched to a gene. CDR1 is SQVTM and CDR2 is ANQGSEA in the germline V gene. The CDR3 has 13 amino acids. The CDR3: CSVQNRGTGELFF. The CDR3 region has the DNA TGCAGCGTTCAAAACAGGGGCACCGGGGAGCTGTTTTTT.

This clonotype has only a few counts. This chain joins TRBV6-1 and TRBJ2-5, with 7 bases lining up with TRBD1. Germline V gene lookup returns CDR1 MNHNS and CDR2 SASEGT. The length of the CDR3 is 13 residues. V shed 6 bases and J 1 base; nucleotides not matched to a gene: 2. The CDR3 reads CASRGQTQETQYF. The CDR3 region has the DNA TGTGCCAGCAGGGGACAGACCCAAGAGACCCAGTACTTC.

V and J are TRBV12-3 or TRBV12-4 and TRBJ2-1, with a possible D match to TRBD2 (6 bases). V was trimmed by 5 bases and J by 15 bases, leaving 17 bases between them. The CDR3 is 12 residues long. The CDR3 bases are TGTGCCAGCAGTCCCGGGACCGGGGGAAGGTTCTTC. This gives the protein CASSPGTGGRFF.